This T cell receptor beta chain was documented in a study of T cell responses to AZD1222 COVID-19 vaccine. Clones were read by immunoSEQ multiplex PCR, and TCRdb kept only the in-frame ones, dropping some. Altogether roughly 120,000 clones are present, roughly nine tenths being singletons, with the ten largest covering around 10%. Germline V CDR1 and CDR2: SGDLS, YYNGEE. Trimming at V came to 3 bases and at J to 3 bases, leaving 8 bases not matched to a gene. This CDR3 is built from 17 residues. Study-level points and caveats: Two AZD1222 administrations were followed by greater Spike-specific TCR breadth and depth.

Only one count was recorded for this clone. Its target is not known. The gene calls are TRBV9 and TRBJ2-6, with TRBD1 identical over 8 bases. Sequences were derived from peripheral blood, sampled on day 0 of AZD1222 vaccination. The sequence was obtained from an adult in good health. The CDR3 here is CASSAGQGFYGANVLTF. DNA of the CDR3: TGTGCCAGCAGCGCCGGACAGGGATTTTATGGGGCCAACGTCCTGACTTTC.